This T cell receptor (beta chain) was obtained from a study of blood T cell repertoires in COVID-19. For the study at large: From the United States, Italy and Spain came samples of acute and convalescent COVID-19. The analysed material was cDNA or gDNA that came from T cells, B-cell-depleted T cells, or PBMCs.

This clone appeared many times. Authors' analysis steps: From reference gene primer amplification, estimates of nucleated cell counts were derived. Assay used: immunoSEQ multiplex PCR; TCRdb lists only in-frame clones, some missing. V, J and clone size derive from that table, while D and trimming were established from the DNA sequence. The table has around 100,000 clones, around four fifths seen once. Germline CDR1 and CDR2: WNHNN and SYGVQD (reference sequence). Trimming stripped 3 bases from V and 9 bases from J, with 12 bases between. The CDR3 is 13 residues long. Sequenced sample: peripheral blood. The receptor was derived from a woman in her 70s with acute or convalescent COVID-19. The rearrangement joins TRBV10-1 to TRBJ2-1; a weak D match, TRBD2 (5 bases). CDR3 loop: CASSDSLAFEQFF. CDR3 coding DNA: TGCGCCAGCAGTGATTCGCTAGCTTTTGAGCAGTTCTTC.